This T cell receptor (beta chain) was captured by sequencing in a study of graft-versus-host responses after intestinal transplantation. Unmatched junction bases numbered 7, after V lost 3 bases and J lost 4 bases. Germline values: CDR1 SGHTA, CDR2 FQGTGA. The CDR3 is 15 residues long. In the case of this clone: Its antigen is not identified.

Study-level findings and limits: Present in recipient marrow, GvH clones included some that appeared first in ileum or blood.

Profiled with immunoSEQ multiplex PCR; TCRdb holds only in-frame clones, not every one. This repertoire shows just over 7,500 clones, 95% to 98% found once; its top ten account for around 0.23%. This TCR was sampled from a human patient who received an intestinal transplant, so some T cells may come from the graft donor. V and J are TRBV7-3 and TRBJ2-3; 7 positions match TRBD2. Specimen: PBMCs, collected 23 days after intestinal transplant. The CDR3 coding sequence is TGTGCCAGCAGCTTCCTTGGGGGAGGGTCAGATACGCAGTATTTT. Translation: CASSFLGGGSDTQYF.